This T cell receptor (beta chain) was sequenced for a study of T cells in Graves' hyperthyroidism and ophthalmopathy. Overall study results and limits: Blood shared most expanded thyroid clonotypes above 0.001.

The V end was cut by 10 bases, the J end by 7 bases, with 18 bases between. Germline assignment: CDR1 SGDLS and CDR2 YYNGEE. The CDR3 has 14 residues. Uncontrolled infections, other autoimmune diseases, pregnancy or lactation led to exclusion of patients. About this clonotype itself: The antigen is not known.

Amplified TCR beta CDR3 regions derived from RNA transcripts. With the HTBI primer set, the TCR CDR3 went through a first round of RT-PCR. Via MiXCR, TCRdb re-called the multiplex PCR reads, giving one row per CDR3 protein. The data contain around 600,000 distinct CDR3 sequences, approximately 42% of them singletons. The chain combines TRBV9 with TRBJ1-6, with D possibly being TRBD1 (6 bases). The receptor was isolated from an adult man with Graves' disease, either hyperthyroidism or ophthalmopathy (not recorded which). Sequenced sample: peripheral blood or thyroid tissue (not recorded which). CDR3 in DNA: TGTGCCTGGAGGGTCCAGGGGCGGAATTCACCCCTCCACTTT. This sequence encodes CAWRVQGRNSPLHF.